This passage covers 4 T cell receptor beta chains from one sample sequenced in a study of shared clonotypes between healthy human individuals. Sequencing used immunoSEQ multiplex PCR; TCRdb keeps in-frame clones, though not all of them. The sample carries roughly 2.1 million clones, about 92% recorded once. As defined, naive CD8 cells were CD45RO-negative and positively selected for CCR7, with terminally differentiated effector memory CD45RA+ cells excluded. Sequencing input: naive CD8+ T cells from PBMCs. The receptors here all came from a man younger than 30 in good health. Some clones in this sample may be carry-over from other donors' samples.

The V gene is TRBV27, the J gene TRBJ2-3, with 9 bases aligning to TRBD1. The CDR3 runs 17 residues. CDR1 is MNHEY, CDR2 SMNVEV, per germline (reference sequence). The ends lost 8 bases at V and 4 bases at J; junction bases unmatched: 16. DNA for the CDR3: TGTGCCAGCTGCTCATTGACAGGGGGTAGTTTCGCAGATACGCAGTATTTT. Translation gives CASCSLTGGSFADTQYF.

This chain uses TRBV19 with TRBJ2-1; possibly TRBD2 for D (5 bases). Germline V CDR1 and CDR2: LNHDA, SQIVND (reference sequence). Trimming cost V 10 bases and J 7 bases, with 8 bases left between them. CDR3 length: 10 amino acids. The CDR3, as DNA: TGTGCCACCGGGGAAAATGAGCAGTTCTTC. It codes for CATGENEQFF.

The chain recombines TRBV9 with TRBJ2-1; 9 nucleotides match TRBD2. This CDR3 contains 22 residues. CDR1 SGDLS and CDR2 YYNGEE come from the germline V gene. V gave up 4 bases and J gave up 7 bases; unmatched junction bases: 30. CDR3 sequence reads: CASSSDPGQPLWLAGSKNEQFF. The CDR3 DNA sequence: TGTGCCAGCAGCTCAGACCCGGGACAGCCGTTGTGGCTAGCGGGAAGTAAGAATGAGCAGTTCTTC.

V gene TRBV13 combines with J gene TRBJ2-7; D call uncertain. V lost 2 bases and J 0 bases, leaving 11 bases between the germline ends. Germline V gene data show CDR1 as PRHDT and CDR2 as FYEKMQ (reference sequence). The CDR3 runs to 15 residues. Written as DNA, the CDR3 is TGTGCCAGCAGCTTAACCGTCCGCCGCTCCTACGAGCAGTACTTC. As protein: CASSLTVRRSYEQYF.